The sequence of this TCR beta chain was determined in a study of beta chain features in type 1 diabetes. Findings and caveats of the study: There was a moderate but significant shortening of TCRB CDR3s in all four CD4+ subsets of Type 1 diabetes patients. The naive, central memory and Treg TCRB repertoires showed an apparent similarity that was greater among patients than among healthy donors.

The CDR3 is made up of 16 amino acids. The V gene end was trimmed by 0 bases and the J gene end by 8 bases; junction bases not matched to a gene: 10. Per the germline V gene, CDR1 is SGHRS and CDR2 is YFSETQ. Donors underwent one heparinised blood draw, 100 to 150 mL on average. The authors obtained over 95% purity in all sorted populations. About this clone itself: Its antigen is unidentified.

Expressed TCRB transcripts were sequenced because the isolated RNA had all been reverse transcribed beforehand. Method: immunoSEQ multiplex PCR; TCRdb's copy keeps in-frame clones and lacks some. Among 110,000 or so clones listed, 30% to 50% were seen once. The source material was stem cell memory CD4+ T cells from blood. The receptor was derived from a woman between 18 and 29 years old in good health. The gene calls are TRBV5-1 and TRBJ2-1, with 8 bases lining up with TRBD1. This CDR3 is CASSLEQGGIRDEQFF. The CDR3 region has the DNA TGCGCCAGCAGCTTGGAACAGGGGGGAATCCGGGATGAGCAGTTCTTC.